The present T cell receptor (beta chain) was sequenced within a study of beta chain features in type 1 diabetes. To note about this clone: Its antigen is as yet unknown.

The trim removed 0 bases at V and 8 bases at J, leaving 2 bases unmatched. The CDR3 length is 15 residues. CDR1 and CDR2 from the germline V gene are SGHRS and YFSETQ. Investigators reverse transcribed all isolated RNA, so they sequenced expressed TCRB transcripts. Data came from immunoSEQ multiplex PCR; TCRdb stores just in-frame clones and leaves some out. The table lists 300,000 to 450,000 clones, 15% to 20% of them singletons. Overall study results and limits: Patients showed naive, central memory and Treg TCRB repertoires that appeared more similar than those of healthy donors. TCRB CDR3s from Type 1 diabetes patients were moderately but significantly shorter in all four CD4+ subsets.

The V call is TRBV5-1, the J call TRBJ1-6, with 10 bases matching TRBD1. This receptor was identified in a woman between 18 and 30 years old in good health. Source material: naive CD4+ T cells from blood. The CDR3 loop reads CASSLAGTGDSPLHF. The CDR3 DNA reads TGCGCCAGCAGCTTGGCCGGGACAGGGGATTCACCCCTCCACTTT.